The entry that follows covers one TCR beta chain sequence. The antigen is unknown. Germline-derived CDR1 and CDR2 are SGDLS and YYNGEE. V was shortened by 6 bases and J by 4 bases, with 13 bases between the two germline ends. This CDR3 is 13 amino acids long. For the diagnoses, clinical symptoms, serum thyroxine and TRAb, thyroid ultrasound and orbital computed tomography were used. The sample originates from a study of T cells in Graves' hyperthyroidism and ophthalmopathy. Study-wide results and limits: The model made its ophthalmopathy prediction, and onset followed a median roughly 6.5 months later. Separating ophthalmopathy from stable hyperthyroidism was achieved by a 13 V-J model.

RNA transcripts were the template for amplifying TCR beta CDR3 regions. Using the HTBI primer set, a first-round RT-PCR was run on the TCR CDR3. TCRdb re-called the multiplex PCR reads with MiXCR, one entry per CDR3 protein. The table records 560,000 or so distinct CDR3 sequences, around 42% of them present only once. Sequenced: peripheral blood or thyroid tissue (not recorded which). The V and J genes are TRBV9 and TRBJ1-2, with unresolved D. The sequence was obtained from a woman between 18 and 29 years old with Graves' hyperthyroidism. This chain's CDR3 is CASTVTRGYGYTF. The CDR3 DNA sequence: TGTGCCAGCACCGTTACACGGGGCTATGGCTACACCTTC.